This TCR beta chain was observed in a study of OX40 agonist ivuxolimab in advanced cancers. The wider study: In this cohort, patients received ivuxolimab, an agonistic anti-OX40 (CD134) antibody. At doses from 0.01 to 10 mg/kg, patients were given intravenous ivuxolimab every 2 weeks.

Cycle 7 day 1, cycle 4 day 1, and baseline were the timepoints at which blood was sampled. About this clone itself: Its target is not known.

Study-wide findings and caveats: Partly responding patients at 0.1-3.0 mg/kg showed some of the smallest clonal expansion.

Libraries were prepared by immunoSEQ multiplex PCR; TCRdb keeps only in-frame clonotypes and omits some of them. The sample lists 45,000 to 60,000 clones; roughly 87% were seen once. CDR3 size: 13 residues. With 3 bases removed from V and 8 bases from J, the gap between germline ends came to 11 bases. CDR1 SGHNT and CDR2 YYREEE come from the germline V gene (reference sequence). The receptor's source is an adult with an advanced solid tumor such as melanoma, head and neck, liver or kidney cancer. The sequencing here drew on CD4+ or CD8+ T cells sorted from blood, taken in a trial of the OX40 agonist ivuxolimab. The chain recombines TRBV5-4 with TRBJ1-4, with D perhaps matching TRBD1 (6 bases). As DNA, the CDR3 is TGTGCCAGCAGCTCCCAGGACAGCGAAAAACTGTTTTTT. It codes for CASSSQDSEKLFF.